These T cell receptor beta chains were read from a single sample in a study of blood T cell repertoires in COVID-19. Measured with immunoSEQ multiplex PCR; TCRdb has only the in-frame clones, and not every one. The sample includes under 200,000 clones, over 80% of them seen just once. Sequencing used PBMCs or T cells enriched from blood (not recorded which). The origin of the receptors is a woman in her sixties or seventies who had recovered from COVID-19. Each CDR3 is given with its conserved first and last residue. A D gene is named only where the DNA matches it firmly. Where a row states a size, it is once, few, many or the class of an expanded clone; other rows omit it.

v_gene	j_gene	abundance	d_gene	CDR3nt	CDR3aa
TRBV2	TRBJ1-5	.	TRBD1	TGTGCCACCCGTGGACAGGATACCATGGGCAATCAGCCCCAGCATTTT	CATRGQDTMGNQPQHF
TRBV19	TRBJ2-5	.	TRBD2	TGTGCCAGTAGTATATCTGGCGGGAGGCGAGAGACCCAGTACTTC	CASSISGGRRETQYF
TRBV28	TRBJ1-2	.	.	TGTGCCAGCAGTTCAGGAGGGTCAAACTATGGCTACACCTTC	CASSSGGSNYGYTF
TRBV3-1/TRBV3-2	TRBJ1-4	.	.	TGTGCCAGCAGCCAAGGGGCGGGTCGTGAAAAACTGTTTTTT	CASSQGAGREKLFF
TRBV7-2	TRBJ2-7	.	TRBD2	TGTGCCAGCAGCCAACAGCGGGGGGCCTACGAGCAGTACTTC	CASSQQRGAYEQYF
TRBV11-3	TRBJ2-1	.	TRBD1	TGTGCCAGCAGCGCAGACAGGGGCTCCTACAATGAGCAGTTCTTC	CASSADRGSYNEQFF
TRBV27	TRBJ2-1	.	.	TGTGCCAGCAGTCCCTCCGGGGGCTACAATGAGCAGTTCTTC	CASSPSGGYNEQFF
TRBV5-1	TRBJ2-3	.	.	TGCGCCAGCAGCTTGGCAGGGGTTGCAGATACGCAGTATTTT	CASSLAGVADTQYF
TRBV12-3/TRBV12-4	TRBJ2-1	.	TRBD1	TGTGCCAGCAGTCTCGGGACAGGGGGTGAGCAGTTCTTC	CASSLGTGGEQFF
TRBV18	TRBJ2-2	once	.	TGTGCCAGCTCACCTCGTACTAGCCGCACCGGGGAGCTGTTTTTT	CASSPRTSRTGELFF
TRBV7-9	TRBJ2-5	once	TRBD2	TGTGCCAGCAGCCCGCGGGGGGGCTCGGGAGAGACCCAGTACTTC	CASSPRGGSGETQYF
TRBV5-1	TRBJ2-1	.	.	TGCGCCAGCAGCTGGAACGGGGGAAGCTACAATGAGCAGTTCTTC	CASSWNGGSYNEQFF
TRBV3-1/TRBV3-2	TRBJ2-2	.	TRBD1	TGTGCCAGCAGCCACCAGGGGGCGAACACCGGGGAGCTGTTTTTT	CASSHQGANTGELFF
TRBV5-1	TRBJ2-5	.	.	TGCGCCAGCAGCTTGGCAGGGCCACAAGAGACCCAGTACTTC	CASSLAGPQETQYF
TRBV6-5	TRBJ1-2	.	TRBD1	TGTGCCAGCAGTCAGGGGGCTGGTGGCTACACCTTC	CASSQGAGGYTF